Listed here are 18 T cell receptor beta chains from one sample, sequenced in a study of T cell repertoires in cytomegalovirus infection. Via MiXCR, TCRdb re-called the reads, giving one row per CDR3 protein. The sample shows roughly 49,000 distinct CDR3 sequences, roughly 22% of them seen only once. Antigen specificity for these receptors is unknown. The sequenced material came from PBMCs, sequenced either directly or after in vitro stimulation (not recorded which). The receptors stem from a human donor in good health (CMV status not recorded). Some clones in this sample may be carry-over from other donors' samples.

The CDR3 spells CASSQGPTGVGATGELFF. In DNA form, the CDR3 reads TGCGCCAGCAGCCAAGGCCCTACAGGGGTGGGCGCCACCGGGGAGCTGTTTTTT. V and J are TRBV4-3 and TRBJ2-2; 7 positions agree with TRBD1. The CDR3 is made up of 18 amino acids. V lost 1 base and J lost 4; bases outside the gene matches: 12. The germline gives CDR1 LGHNA, CDR2 YSLEER.

CDR3 DNA: TGTGCCAGCAGCCAAGAAGGGGAAGCGACCCAGTACTTC. This translates into CASSQEGEATQYF. The chain employs TRBV3-1 and TRBJ2-5; tentative D call: TRBD1 (5 bases). With 0 bases removed from V and 7 bases from J, the gap between germline ends came to 9 bases. The CDR3 length is 13 residues. Germline V CDR1 and CDR2: LGHDT, YNNKEL (reference sequence).

This clonotype was observed at least ten times. The rearrangement links TRBV7-2 to TRBJ1-4; no definite D call. Trimming cost V 5 bases and J 1 base, with 14 bases left between them. The CDR3 has 16 residues. CDR1 and CDR2 from the germline V gene are SGHTA and FQGNSA. Written as DNA, the CDR3 is TGTGCCAGCAGCCTTTTTTTGCCGCGAACTAATGAAAAACTGTTTTTT. Amino acids: CASSLFLPRTNEKLFF. The variable domain in full, with the rest retrieved from reference TRBV7-2 and TRBJ1-4, is GAGVSQSPSNKVTEKGKDVELRCDPISGHTALYWYRQSLGQGLEFLIYFQGNSAPDKSGLPSDRFSAERTGGSVSTLTIQRTQQEDSAVYLCASSLFLPRTNEKLFFGSGTQLSVL.

The chain joins TRBV2 to TRBJ1-1, with TRBD1 as a possible D gene (5 bases). CDR3 length: 16 residues. CDR1 and CDR2 (germline): SNHLY, FYNNEI. V was trimmed by 6 bases and J by 0 bases, leaving 17 bases between them. CDR3 DNA sequence: TGTGCCAGCAGAGCCACCCCGGGGCGCTTGAACACTGAAGCTTTCTTT. Protein product: CASRATPGRLNTEAFF.

Sample share makes this clonotype medium-sized. The chain carries TRBV14 and TRBJ2-7, with D possibly called TRBD1 or TRBD2 (5 bases each). Germline loops: CDR1 SGHDN, CDR2 FVKESK. The CDR3 contains 15 residues. Deletions cut 0 bases from V and 3 bases from J, with 12 bases between. The CDR3 region is CASSQDYGTIYEQYF. The CDR3 coding sequence is TGTGCCAGCAGCCAAGATTATGGGACGATCTACGAGCAGTACTTC.

This clonotype was observed a few times. This sequence joins TRBV11-2 and TRBJ2-7; 10 nucleotides agree with TRBD2. CDR1 and CDR2 (germline): SGHAT, FQNNGV. Trimming at V came to 5 bases and at J to 6 bases, leaving 7 bases not matched to a gene. CDR3 size: 14 residues. CDR3 region: CASSPPGLAFEQYF. CDR3 nucleotides: TGTGCCAGCAGCCCTCCGGGACTAGCGTTCGAGCAGTACTTC.

This clonotype has at least ten counts. The chain combines TRBV7-9 with TRBJ2-3; D is undetermined. Germline CDR1 is SEHNR and CDR2 is FQNEAQ (reference sequence). V was shortened by 2 bases and J by 4 bases, with 16 bases between the two germline ends. There are 16 residues in the CDR3. CDR3 nucleotide sequence: TGTGCCAGCAGCTTAACGTCCTGGGGTATCTCAGATACGCAGTATTTT. It yields the protein CASSLTSWGISDTQYF.

The CDR3 nucleotides read TGTGCCAGCATGCCCTTACGTGGCGGCGACACAGATACGCAGTATTTT. Residues: CASMPLRGGDTDTQYF. The chain carries TRBV27 and TRBJ2-3; D ambiguous. V was trimmed by 7 bases and J by 2 bases, leaving 19 bases between them. The CDR3 is 16 residues long. Looked up from germline, CDR1 is MNHEY and CDR2 is SMNVEV (reference sequence).

This clonotype was counted at least ten times. V gene TRBV7-9 combines with J gene TRBJ1-5; TRBD1 agrees at 9 bases. V trimming: 4 bases; J trimming: 5 bases; junction bases outside the gene matches: 9. Germline values: CDR1 SEHNR, CDR2 FQNEAQ (reference sequence). CDR3 size: 16 residues. The DNA of the CDR3 is TGTGCCAGCAGCTCTAATACAGGGGGCCGTTATCAGCCCCAGCATTTT. This sequence encodes CASSSNTGGRYQPQHF.

This clonotype showed up many times. The CDR3 is CASSSDGGQPQHF. In DNA, the CDR3 is TGTGCCAGCAGCTCCGACGGGGGTCAGCCCCAGCATTTT. This chain links TRBV7-2 with TRBJ1-5, with D perhaps TRBD1 (5 bases). CDR1 SGHTA and CDR2 FQGNSA come from the germline V gene. The CDR3 loop spans 13 amino acids. V was shortened by 4 bases and J by 6 bases, with 10 bases between the two germline ends.

In its sample, this clonotype was seen a few times. The J gene is TRBJ1-5, the V gene TRBV19; D is ambiguous. The CDR3 runs to 14 residues. Germline CDR1 reads LNHDA; CDR2 reads SQIVND (reference sequence). Deletions cut 3 bases from V and 3 bases from J, with 9 bases between. The CDR3 DNA follows: TGTGCCAGTAGTATGAGGGCAGTCAATCAGCCCCAGCATTTT. Translation gives CASSMRAVNQPQHF.

This clonotype was counted at least ten times. J is TRBJ2-2 and V is TRBV24-1; possible D gene TRBD1, 6 bases. There are 17 residues in the CDR3. Between the trimmed V and J ends, which lost 5 bases and 2 bases, there was a span of 17 bases. Germline V gives CDR1 KGHDR, CDR2 SFDVKD. The CDR3 bases are TGTGCCACCAGTGCATCCGCCGGGACATATAACACCGGGGAGCTGTTTTTT. Encoded protein: CATSASAGTYNTGELFF.

The chain employs TRBV3-1 and TRBJ2-2; tentative D call: TRBD1 (5 bases). From germline, CDR1 is LGHDT and CDR2 YNNKEL (reference sequence). The CDR3 is 17 amino acids. V was clipped by 5 bases and J by 4 bases, with 20 bases between them. Written as DNA, the CDR3 is TGTGCCAGCAGCGGAAGGCTCCAGGGCACAGGCACCGGGGAGCTGTTTTTT. This sequence encodes CASSGRLQGTGTGELFF.

The sample holds many counts of this clonotype. This chain uses TRBV7-9 with TRBJ1-4, with unresolved D. Per germline, CDR1 SEHNR and CDR2 FQNEAQ (reference sequence). V lost 5 bases and J lost 7, with 14 bases in between. CDR3 size: 14 residues. CDR3 DNA: TGTGCCAGCAGCCGAGATCAAAGTGGTGAAAAACTGTTTTTT. It encodes CASSRDQSGEKLFF.

The rearrangement uses TRBV18 and TRBJ1-2; D unresolved. Per the germline V gene, CDR1 is KGHSH and CDR2 is LQKENI. This CDR3 contains 13 residues. Trimming cost V 0 bases and J 4 bases, with 6 bases left between them. Here the CDR3 reads CASSPPIGYGYTF. CDR3 in DNA: TGTGCCAGCTCACCACCGATCGGCTATGGCTACACCTTC.

This clonotype was picked up a small number of times. The gene calls are TRBV2 and TRBJ2-1; D unresolved. The CDR3 length is 14 residues. Germline V gene data show CDR1 as SNHLY and CDR2 as FYNNEI. V was clipped by 5 bases and J by 8 bases, with 16 bases between them. The CDR3 region has the DNA TGTGCCAGCAGTCACACCCCCGGCGGAGATGAGCAGTTCTTC. It is translated as CASSHTPGGDEQFF. The entire variable domain, with the rest obtained from reference TRBV2 and TRBJ2-1, is as follows: EPEVTQTPSHQVTQMGQEVILRCVPISNHLYFYWYRQILGQKVEFLVSFYNNEISEKSEIFDDQFSVERPDGSNFTLKIRSTKLEDSAMYFCASSHTPGGDEQFFGPGTRLTVL.

At least ten counts were recorded for this clonotype. The V and J genes are TRBV9 and TRBJ2-7, with 10 positions matching TRBD2. CDR3 length: 15 amino acids. Germline V gives CDR1 SGDLS, CDR2 YYNGEE. The ends lost 4 bases at V and 3 bases at J; junction bases unmatched: 7. CDR3 nucleotides: TGTGCCAGCAGCTTACGAGCGGGAGGGAACTACGAGCAGTACTTC. Protein sequence: CASSLRAGGNYEQYF.

This clonotype was seen more than once but under ten times. J is TRBJ1-1 and V is TRBV7-9; D gene unclear. Trimming stripped 4 bases from V and 0 bases from J, with 15 bases between. CDR1 SEHNR and CDR2 FQNEAQ come from the germline V gene (reference sequence). The CDR3 consists of 16 residues. The DNA for the CDR3 is TGTGCCAGCAGCTCGCCACTCGGAGATATGAACACTGAAGCTTTCTTT. Its protein is CASSSPLGDMNTEAFF.